What follows is one T cell receptor (beta chain) and its context. As yet, its antigen is unknown. This entry comes from a study of Ad26.COV2.S vaccination and SARS-CoV-2 variants. Study outcomes and limitations: Vaccinees and placebo recipients showed similar non-spike TCR breadth. Placebo recipients had lower spike-specific TCR breadth than vaccine recipients.

Libraries were prepared by immunoSEQ multiplex PCR; TCRdb keeps only in-frame clonotypes and omits some of them. The sample has a few hundred thousand clones; 90% are singletons. Germline V gene sequence: CDR1 ENHRY, CDR2 SYGVKD. The CDR3 length is 13 residues. The V end was cut by 10 bases, the J end by 9 bases, with 16 bases between. Noted treatment: roughly 19 received Ad26.COV2.S at low or high dose, single or two shots; a few received placebo; per-sample allocation not given. It was on day 63 after the first vaccine or placebo injection that samples were taken. This chain joins TRBV10-3 and TRBJ1-6; perhaps TRBD1 as D (5 bases). This specimen was peripheral blood, taken in a trial of Ad26.COV2.S vaccine versus placebo. The receptor's source is a person aged 18-60 years who received the Ad26.COV2.S COVID-19 vaccine or a placebo. CDR3 in DNA: TGTGCCACCGCGGGACTGGTCATTTCACCCCTCCACTTT. It is translated as CATAGLVISPLHF.